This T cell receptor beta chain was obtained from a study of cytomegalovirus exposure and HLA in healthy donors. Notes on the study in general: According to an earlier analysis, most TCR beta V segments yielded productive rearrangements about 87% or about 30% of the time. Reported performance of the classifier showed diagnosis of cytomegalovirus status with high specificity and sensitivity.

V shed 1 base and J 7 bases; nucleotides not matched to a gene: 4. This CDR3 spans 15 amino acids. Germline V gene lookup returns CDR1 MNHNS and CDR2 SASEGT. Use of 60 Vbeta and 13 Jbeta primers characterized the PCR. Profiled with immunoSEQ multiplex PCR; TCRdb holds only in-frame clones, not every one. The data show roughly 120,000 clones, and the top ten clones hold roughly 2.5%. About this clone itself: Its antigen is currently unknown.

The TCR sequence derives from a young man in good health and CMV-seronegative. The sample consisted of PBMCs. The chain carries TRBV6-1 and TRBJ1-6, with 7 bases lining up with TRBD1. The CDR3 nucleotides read TGTGCCAGCAGTGAAGACAGGGGCCCCAATTCACCCCTCCACTTT. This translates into CASSEDRGPNSPLHF.